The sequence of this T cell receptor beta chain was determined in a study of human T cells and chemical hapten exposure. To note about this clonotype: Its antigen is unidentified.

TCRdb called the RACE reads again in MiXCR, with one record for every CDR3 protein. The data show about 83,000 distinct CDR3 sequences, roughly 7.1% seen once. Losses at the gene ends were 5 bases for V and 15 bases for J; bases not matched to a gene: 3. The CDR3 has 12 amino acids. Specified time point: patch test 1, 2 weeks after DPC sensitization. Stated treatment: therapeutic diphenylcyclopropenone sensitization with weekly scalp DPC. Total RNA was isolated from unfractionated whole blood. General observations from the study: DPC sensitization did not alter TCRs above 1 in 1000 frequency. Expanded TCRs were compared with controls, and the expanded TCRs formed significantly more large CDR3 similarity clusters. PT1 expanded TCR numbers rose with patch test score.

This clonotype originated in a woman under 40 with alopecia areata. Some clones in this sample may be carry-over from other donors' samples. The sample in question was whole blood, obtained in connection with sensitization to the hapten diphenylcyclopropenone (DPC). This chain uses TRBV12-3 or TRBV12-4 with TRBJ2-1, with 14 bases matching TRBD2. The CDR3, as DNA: TGTGCCAGCAGTGGGACTAGCGGGGGAGGGTTCTTC. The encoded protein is CASSGTSGGGFF.